This record looks at one TCR beta chain sequence and its context. This record comes from a study of blood T cell repertoires in COVID-19. Study-level background: COVID-19 samples from acute and convalescent phases originated in the United States, Italy and Spain. The cDNA or gDNA used as material had been derived from T cells, B-cell-depleted T cells, or PBMCs.

Here immunoSEQ multiplex PCR was the method, and the copy in TCRdb shows in-frame clones only, minus some. Seen here are about 120,000 clones, about three quarters observed once, and the top ten hold 5% to 7.5%. Germline loops: CDR1 SGDLS, CDR2 YYNGEE. This CDR3 comprises 16 residues. Trimming at V came to 0 bases and at J to 0 bases, leaving 2 bases not matched to a gene. The chain employs TRBV9 and TRBJ2-1; 8 positions agree with TRBD2. Specimen: peripheral blood. The clonotype was recovered from a man aged 65-85 years with acute or convalescent COVID-19. CDR3 residues: CASSVGTSNSYNEQFF. CDR3 nucleotides: TGTGCCAGCAGCGTAGGGACTAGCAACTCCTACAATGAGCAGTTCTTC. Variable domain in full (rest from reference TRBV9 and TRBJ2-1): DSGVTQTPKHLITATGQRVTLRCSPRSGDLSVYWYQQSLDQGLQFLIQYYNGEERAKGNILERFSAQQFPDLHSELNLSSLELGDSALYFCASSVGTSNSYNEQFFGPGTRLTVL.